Following are 23 T cell receptor beta chains from one sample sequenced in a study of T-cell memory formation after mild COVID-19. TCRdb reprocessed the 5' RACE reads via MiXCR and lists one record per CDR3 protein. The sample shows about 140,000 distinct CDR3 sequences, 19% of them seen only once. The sequencing sample was made of PBMCs or a T cell subset sorted from them (not recorded which). These receptors all stem from an adult woman who had mild COVID-19 (a few samples of this study predate the infection). Cell type and time point are not known.

The chain combines TRBV5-1 with TRBJ2-5; 10 bases map to TRBD1. Germline lookup yields CDR1 SGHRS and CDR2 YFSETQ. The CDR3 covers 15 residues. Trimming cost V 6 bases and J 2 bases; bases outside gene matches: 7. This CDR3 is CASTWGQGLQETQYF. CDR3 in DNA: TGCGCCAGCACCTGGGGACAGGGGTTGCAAGAGACCCAGTACTTC.

In this sample, this clonotype turned up a few times. This chain links TRBV7-2 with TRBJ2-3; 14 nucleotides align to TRBD2. V dropped 5 bases and J dropped 5; count of bases not matched to a gene: 6. The CDR3 is made up of 16 amino acids. Germline CDR1 is SGHTA and CDR2 is FQGNSA. In nucleotides, the CDR3 is TGTGCCAGCAGCCCGAAGACTAGCGGGAGGGGAGATACGCAGTATTTT. Translating it yields CASSPKTSGRGDTQYF.

The V call is TRBV7-9, the J call TRBJ1-5, with D possibly being TRBD1 (5 bases). V lost 1 base and J lost 0, with 16 bases in between. The germline gives CDR1 SEHNR, CDR2 FQNEAQ (reference sequence). This CDR3 comprises 18 residues. The chain's CDR3 is CASSLGPPGQVSNQPQHF. The CDR3 nucleotides read TGTGCCAGCAGCTTAGGGCCTCCAGGGCAGGTTAGCAATCAGCCCCAGCATTTT.

The V call is TRBV14, the J call TRBJ2-7, with 8 bases identical to TRBD1. The V and J ends lost 5 bases and 1 base, in that order; junction bases with no gene match: 10. The CDR3 spans 16 residues. CDR1 is SGHDN and CDR2 is FVKESK in the germline V gene. CDR3 bases: TGTGCCAGCAGCTCCGACCTAGGACAGGGATCCTACGAGCAGTACTTC. Amino acids: CASSSDLGQGSYEQYF.

This clonotype was picked up a small number of times. The gene calls are TRBV20-1 and TRBJ2-3, with D possibly called TRBD1 or TRBD2 (7 bases each). CDR1 is DFQATT and CDR2 is SNEGSKA in the germline V gene (reference sequence). The CDR3 consists of 14 residues. V shed 3 bases and J shed 0 bases, with 10 bases lying between them. The DNA of the CDR3 is TGCAGTGCTAGCAGGGGGGGGAGCACAGATACGCAGTATTTT. Translated, it gives CSASRGGSTDTQYF.

This clonotype appeared a few times. This chain connects TRBV7-3 to TRBJ2-1; possibly TRBD2 for D (6 bases). CDR3 size: 16 residues. Germline V gene sequence: CDR1 SGHTA, CDR2 FQGTGA. V was shortened by 6 bases and J by 0 bases, with 15 bases between the two germline ends. The CDR3 coding sequence is TGTGCCAGCAGTCCGACTAGAGTTGGCTCCTACAATGAGCAGTTCTTC. This sequence encodes CASSPTRVGSYNEQFF.

This clonotype was detected only once. The V gene is TRBV6-2 or TRBV6-3, the J gene TRBJ2-6; perhaps D is TRBD1 or TRBD2 (5 bases each). Trimming removed 4 bases from V and 0 bases from J, with 7 bases in between. This CDR3 spans 15 amino acids. Germline CDR1 reads MNHEY; CDR2 reads SVGEGT. CDR3 nucleotide sequence: TGTGCCAGCAGTTGGGACCTCTCTGGGGCCAACGTCCTGACTTTC. This encodes CASSWDLSGANVLTF.

This clonotype was picked up a small number of times. This sequence joins TRBV9 and TRBJ2-1; D is perhaps TRBD1 (6 bases). The CDR3 length is 15 residues. Germline V lookup: CDR1 SGDLS, CDR2 YYNGEE. V was trimmed by 4 bases and J by 2 bases, leaving 13 bases between them. In DNA form, the CDR3 reads TGTGCCAGCAGCTTCGAAGGGGGTCCCTACAATGAGCAGTTCTTC. This codes for CASSFEGGPYNEQFF.

This clonotype was observed a few times. V gene TRBV15 combines with J gene TRBJ2-1; tentatively, D is TRBD2 (5 bases). The germline V gene encodes CDR1 LNHNV and CDR2 YYDKDF (reference sequence). This CDR3 has 16 residues. Deletions cut 8 bases from V and 8 bases from J, with 25 bases between. In nucleotides, the CDR3 is TGTGCCACCTCGCAAGGGCTAGCAGTGGGGATGCATGAGCAGTTCTTC. Translation gives CATSQGLAVGMHEQFF. The full variable domain, rest sourced from reference TRBV15 and TRBJ2-1, is DAMVIQNPRYQVTQFGKPVTLSCSQTLNHNVMYWYQQKSSQAPKLLFHYYDKDFNNEADTPDNFQSRRPNTSFCFLDIRSPGLGDTAMYLCATSQGLAVGMHEQFFGPGTRLTVL.

This clonotype came up a few times. The chain joins TRBV5-1 to TRBJ2-3; TRBD1 matches 7 bases. The CDR3 runs to 15 residues. Germline values: CDR1 SGHRS, CDR2 YFSETQ. J was trimmed by 2 bases and V by 2 bases; bases with no gene match: 5. The CDR3 reads CASSLKTGPTDTQYF. DNA for the CDR3: TGCGCCAGCAGCTTAAAGACAGGGCCCACAGATACGCAGTATTTT.

The chain joins TRBV20-1 to TRBJ2-2; 8 bases line up with TRBD2. J lost 8 bases, V lost 2 bases, and 7 bases had no gene match. The V gene's germline CDR1 is DFQATT and CDR2 SNEGSKA (reference sequence). The CDR3 contains 14 residues. The CDR3 nucleotides are TGCAGTGCTAGAAGGCCCTCTAGCGGGGGGGAGCTGTTTTTT. This encodes CSARRPSSGGELFF.

The chain carries TRBV7-2 and TRBJ1-2, with 7 bases that match TRBD1. There are 15 residues in the CDR3. The germline V gene encodes CDR1 SGHTA and CDR2 FQGNSA. With V trimmed by 2 bases and J by 8 bases, 11 bases remained unmatched. The CDR3 loop reads CASSLNQGVTKGYTF. The DNA for the CDR3 is TGTGCCAGCAGCTTAAATCAGGGGGTGACAAAGGGCTACACCTTC.

The table lists this clonotype with a few counts. This CDR3 is CASSYSRGRGINQPQHF. In DNA, the CDR3 is TGTGCCAGCAGTTACTCGAGGGGTCGGGGGATCAATCAGCCCCAGCATTTT. The rearrangement links TRBV6-5 to TRBJ1-5, with D maybe TRBD1 (5 bases). The CDR3 totals 17 residues. The V gene's germline CDR1 is MNHEY and CDR2 SVGAGI. V dropped 0 bases and J dropped 3 bases, with 15 bases sitting between them.

This clonotype was counted many times. The chain is built from TRBV20-1 and TRBJ2-7; tentative D call: TRBD1 (6 bases). The CDR3 is made up of 12 amino acids. Deletions cut 0 bases from V and 3 bases from J, with 6 bases between. Germline V gene sequence: CDR1 DFQATT, CDR2 SNEGSKA (reference sequence). Written as DNA, the CDR3 is TGCAGTGCTAGAGACAGGGGCTACGAGCAGTACTTC. Translation: CSARDRGYEQYF.

The sample holds a few counts of this clonotype. The V and J genes are TRBV5-5 and TRBJ2-3; 10 nucleotides agree with TRBD1. The germline V gene encodes CDR1 SGHKS and CDR2 YYEKEE (reference sequence). The CDR3 covers 16 residues. J lost 2 bases, V lost 4 bases, and 7 bases had no gene match. The CDR3 nucleotides read TGTGCCAGCAGCCCTGGAGGGACAGGGGCCACAGATACGCAGTATTTT. Translating it yields CASSPGGTGATDTQYF.

This clonotype was detected a few times. CDR3 bases: TGTGCCACCAGCAGAGACAGGGGGATGGAAGAGACCCAGTACTTC. It specifies CATSRDRGMEETQYF. V is TRBV15 and J is TRBJ2-5, with 7 positions matching TRBD1. J gave up 3 bases and V 0 bases, and 4 bases lay outside the gene matches. Germline CDR1 LNHNV, CDR2 YYDKDF (reference sequence). The CDR3 is made up of 15 amino acids.

The chain has TRBV20-1 and TRBJ1-5, with D tentatively TRBD1 (5 bases). Germline V CDR1 and CDR2: DFQATT, SNEGSKA (reference sequence). V gave up 0 bases and J gave up 0 bases, with 15 bases separating them. The CDR3 totals 17 residues. CDR3: CSARDVKGPPSNQPQHF. The CDR3 DNA reads TGCAGTGCTAGAGATGTAAAGGGGCCCCCTAGCAATCAGCCCCAGCATTTT.

A few counts support this clonotype. The chain carries TRBV20-1 and TRBJ1-1; no clear D. The CDR3 runs to 13 residues. CDR1 and CDR2 from the germline V gene are DFQATT and SNEGSKA (reference sequence). V gave up 6 bases and J gave up 4 bases, with 15 bases separating them. The chain's CDR3 is CSATRFLVTEAFF. The CDR3 DNA is TGCAGTGCCACACGGTTTCTGGTCACTGAAGCTTTCTTT.

This clonotype was recorded a few times. The chain couples TRBV4-2 to TRBJ1-1; D is possibly TRBD1 (5 bases). Trimming removed 0 bases from V and 8 bases from J, with 16 bases in between. This CDR3 has 15 amino acids. Germline CDR1 is LGHNA and CDR2 is YNFKEQ. CDR3 nucleotides: TGTGCCAGCAGCCAAGAGAAATCCAGGGTGGCCGAAGCTTTCTTT. Residues: CASSQEKSRVAEAFF.

The J gene is TRBJ2-1, the V gene TRBV29-1; D not resolved. The CDR3 length is 12 residues. From germline, CDR1 is SQVTM and CDR2 ANQGSEA. As DNA, the CDR3 is TGCAGTGACGCCCTCCCTAGGGATGAGCAGTTCTTC. Translating gives CSDALPRDEQFF.

V and J are TRBV4-2 and TRBJ2-3; TRBD2 aligns across 8 bases. The CDR3 has 16 residues. Trimming at V came to 0 bases and at J to 0 bases, leaving 2 bases not matched to a gene. Germline V lookup: CDR1 LGHNA, CDR2 YNFKEQ. CDR3 bases: TGTGCCAGCAGCCAAGAAGCGGGAGCTAGCACAGATACGCAGTATTTT. Encoded protein: CASSQEAGASTDTQYF.

This clonotype was seen more than once but under ten times. V gene TRBV5-1 combines with J gene TRBJ1-1, with a weak D call TRBD1 (6 bases). Germline V CDR1 and CDR2: SGHRS, YFSETQ. The length of the CDR3 is 13 residues. The ends were cut back, 3 bases at V and 7 bases at J, with 13 bases in the middle. In nucleotides, the CDR3 is TGCGCCAGCAGCTCACAGGGAAGCGGTGAAGCTTTCTTT. This encodes CASSSQGSGEAFF.

This clonotype was recorded a few times. The gene calls are TRBV7-8 and TRBJ2-1; D assignment may be TRBD1 or TRBD2 (5 bases each). The CDR3 sequence is 16 residues long. Germline-derived CDR1 and CDR2 are SGHVS and FQNEAQ. V was pared by 5 bases and J by 6 bases, with 20 bases between. The CDR3 protein is CASSSTRGTLGNEQFF. The CDR3 DNA follows: TGTGCCAGCAGCAGCACTAGAGGGACCCTAGGCAATGAGCAGTTCTTC.